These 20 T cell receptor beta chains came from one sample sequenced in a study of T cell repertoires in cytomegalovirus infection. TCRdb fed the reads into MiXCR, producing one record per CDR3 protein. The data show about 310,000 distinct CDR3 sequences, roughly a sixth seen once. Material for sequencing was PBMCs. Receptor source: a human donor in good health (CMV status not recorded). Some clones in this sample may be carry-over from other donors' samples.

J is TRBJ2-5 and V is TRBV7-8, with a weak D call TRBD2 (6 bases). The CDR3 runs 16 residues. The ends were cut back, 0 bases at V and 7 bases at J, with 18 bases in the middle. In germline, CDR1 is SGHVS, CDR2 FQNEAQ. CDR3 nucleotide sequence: TGTGCCAGCAGCTTAGCCCACTCGGGGTACGGGGGGACCCAGTACTTC. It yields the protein CASSLAHSGYGGTQYF.

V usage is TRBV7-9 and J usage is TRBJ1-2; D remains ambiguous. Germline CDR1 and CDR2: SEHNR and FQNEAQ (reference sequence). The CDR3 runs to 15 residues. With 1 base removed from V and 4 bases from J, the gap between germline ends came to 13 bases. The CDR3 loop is CASSLGSEGGYGYTF. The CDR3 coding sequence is TGTGCCAGCAGCTTAGGGTCCGAGGGCGGCTATGGCTACACCTTC.

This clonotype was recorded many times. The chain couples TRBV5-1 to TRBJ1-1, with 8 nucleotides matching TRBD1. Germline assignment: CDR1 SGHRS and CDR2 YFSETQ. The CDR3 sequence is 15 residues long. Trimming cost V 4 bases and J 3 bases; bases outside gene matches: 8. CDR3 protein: CASSPRTGLDTEAFF. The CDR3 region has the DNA TGCGCCAGCAGCCCACGGACAGGGTTGGACACTGAAGCTTTCTTT.

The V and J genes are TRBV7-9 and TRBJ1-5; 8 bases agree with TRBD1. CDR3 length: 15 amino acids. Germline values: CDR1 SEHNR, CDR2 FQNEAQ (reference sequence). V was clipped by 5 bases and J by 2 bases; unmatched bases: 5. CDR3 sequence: CASSPDRVGNQPQHF. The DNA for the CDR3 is TGTGCCAGCAGCCCGGACAGGGTTGGCAATCAGCCCCAGCATTTT.

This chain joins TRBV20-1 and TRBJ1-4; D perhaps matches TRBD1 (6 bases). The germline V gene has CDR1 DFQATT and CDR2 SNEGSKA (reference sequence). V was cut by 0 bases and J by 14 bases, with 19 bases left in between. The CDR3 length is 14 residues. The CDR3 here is CSARDQRQGQFLFF. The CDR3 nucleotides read TGCAGTGCTAGAGATCAACGTCAGGGACAATTTCTGTTTTTT.

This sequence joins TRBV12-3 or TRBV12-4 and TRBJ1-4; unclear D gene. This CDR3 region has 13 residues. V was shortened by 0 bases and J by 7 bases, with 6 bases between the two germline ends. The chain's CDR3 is CASSLAEIEKLFF. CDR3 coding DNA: TGTGCCAGCAGTTTAGCAGAGATTGAAAAACTGTTTTTT.

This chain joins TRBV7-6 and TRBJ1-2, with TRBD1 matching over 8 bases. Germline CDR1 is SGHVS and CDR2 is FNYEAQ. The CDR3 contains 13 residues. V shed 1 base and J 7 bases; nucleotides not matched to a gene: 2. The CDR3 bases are TGTGCCAGCAGCTTAGAGGGGACAGGTGGCTACACCTTC. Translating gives CASSLEGTGGYTF.

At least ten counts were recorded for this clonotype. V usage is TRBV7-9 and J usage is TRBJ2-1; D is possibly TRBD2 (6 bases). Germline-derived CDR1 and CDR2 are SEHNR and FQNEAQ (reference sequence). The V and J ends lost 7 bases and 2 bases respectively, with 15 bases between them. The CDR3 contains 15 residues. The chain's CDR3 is CASTSPGVTYNEQFF. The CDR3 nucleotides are TGTGCCAGCACTAGCCCGGGGGTTACCTACAATGAGCAGTTCTTC.

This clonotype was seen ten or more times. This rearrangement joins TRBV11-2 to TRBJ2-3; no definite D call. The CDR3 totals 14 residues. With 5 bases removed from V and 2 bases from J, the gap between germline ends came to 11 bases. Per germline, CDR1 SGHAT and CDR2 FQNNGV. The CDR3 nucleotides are TGTGCCAGCAGCATAAGCTACTACACAGATACGCAGTATTTT. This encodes CASSISYYTDTQYF.

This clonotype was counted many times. The CDR3 protein is CASQMREELFF. The CDR3, as DNA: TGTGCATCCCAAATGAGGGAGGAGCTGTTTTTT. V gene TRBV7-2 combines with J gene TRBJ2-2, with D perhaps matching TRBD2 (5 bases). The CDR3 runs to 11 residues. CDR1 SGHTA and CDR2 FQGNSA come from the germline V gene.

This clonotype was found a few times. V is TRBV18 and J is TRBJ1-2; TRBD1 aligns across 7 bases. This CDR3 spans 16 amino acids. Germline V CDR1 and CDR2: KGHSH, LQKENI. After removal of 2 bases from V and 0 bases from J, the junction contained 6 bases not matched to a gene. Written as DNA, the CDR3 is TGTGCCAGCTCACCAACACAGGGGCCAACTAACTATGGCTACACCTTC. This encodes CASSPTQGPTNYGYTF.

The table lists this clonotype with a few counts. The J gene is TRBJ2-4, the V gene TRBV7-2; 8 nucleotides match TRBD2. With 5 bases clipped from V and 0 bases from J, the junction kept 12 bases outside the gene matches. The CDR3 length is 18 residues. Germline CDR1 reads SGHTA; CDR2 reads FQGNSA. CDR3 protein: CASSSAGGSLLAKNIQYF. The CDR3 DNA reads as TGTGCCAGCAGCAGTGCGGGGGGATCCTTACTAGCCAAAAACATTCAGTACTTC. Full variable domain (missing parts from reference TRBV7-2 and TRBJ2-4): GAGVSQSPSNKVTEKGKDVELRCDPISGHTALYWYRQSLGQGLEFLIYFQGNSAPDKSGLPSDRFSAERTGGSVSTLTIQRTQQEDSAVYLCASSSAGGSLLAKNIQYFGAGTRLSVL.

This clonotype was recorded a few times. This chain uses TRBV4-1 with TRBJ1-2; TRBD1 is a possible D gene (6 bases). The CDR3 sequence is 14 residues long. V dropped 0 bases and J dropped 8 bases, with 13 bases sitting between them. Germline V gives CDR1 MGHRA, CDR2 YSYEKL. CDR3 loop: CASSQETGAYGYTF. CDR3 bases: TGCGCCAGCAGCCAAGAGACGGGGGCTTACGGCTACACCTTC.

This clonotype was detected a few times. CDR3 region: CASSPKGANEQYF. CDR3 bases: TGTGCCAGCAGTCCGAAGGGGGCCAACGAGCAGTACTTC. The J gene is TRBJ2-7, the V gene TRBV12-3 or TRBV12-4; 7 bases align to TRBD1. CDR3 length equals 13 residues. The junction had 6 bases not matched to a gene; V was cut back by 5 bases and J by 5 bases.

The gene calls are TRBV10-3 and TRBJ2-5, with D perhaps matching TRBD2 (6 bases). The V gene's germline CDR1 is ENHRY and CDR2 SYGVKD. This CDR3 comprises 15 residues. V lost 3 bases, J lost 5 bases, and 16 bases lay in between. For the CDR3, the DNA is TGTGCCATCAGTGACCCCGGGGAAGGAGGGGAGACCCAGTACTTC. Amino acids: CAISDPGEGGETQYF.

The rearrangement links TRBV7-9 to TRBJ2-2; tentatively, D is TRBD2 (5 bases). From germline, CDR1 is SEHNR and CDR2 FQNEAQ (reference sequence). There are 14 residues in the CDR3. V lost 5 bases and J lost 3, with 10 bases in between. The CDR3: CASSPLGDTGELFF. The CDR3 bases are TGTGCCAGCAGCCCCCTCGGGGACACCGGGGAGCTGTTTTTT.

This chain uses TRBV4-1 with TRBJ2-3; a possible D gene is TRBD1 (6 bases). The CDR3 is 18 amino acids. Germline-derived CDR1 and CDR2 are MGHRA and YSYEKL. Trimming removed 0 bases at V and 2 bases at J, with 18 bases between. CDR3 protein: CASSQDQSGRGSTDTQYF. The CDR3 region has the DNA TGCGCCAGCAGCCAAGATCAATCGGGCAGGGGTTCCACAGATACGCAGTATTTT.

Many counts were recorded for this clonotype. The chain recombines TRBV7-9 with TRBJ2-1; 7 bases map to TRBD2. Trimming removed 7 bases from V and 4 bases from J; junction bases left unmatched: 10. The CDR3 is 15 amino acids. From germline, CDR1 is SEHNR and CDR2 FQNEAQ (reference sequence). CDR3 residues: CASTLQSGGYNEQFF. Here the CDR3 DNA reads TGTGCCAGCACCCTACAGTCGGGGGGTTACAATGAGCAGTTCTTC.

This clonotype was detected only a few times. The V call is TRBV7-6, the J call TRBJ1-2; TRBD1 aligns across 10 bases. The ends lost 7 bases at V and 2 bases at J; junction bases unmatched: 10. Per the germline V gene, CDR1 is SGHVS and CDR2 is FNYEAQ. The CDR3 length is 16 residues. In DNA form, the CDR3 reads TGTGCCAGCAATCTTGACAGGGGGCCGGAAAACTATGGCTACACCTTC. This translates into CASNLDRGPENYGYTF.

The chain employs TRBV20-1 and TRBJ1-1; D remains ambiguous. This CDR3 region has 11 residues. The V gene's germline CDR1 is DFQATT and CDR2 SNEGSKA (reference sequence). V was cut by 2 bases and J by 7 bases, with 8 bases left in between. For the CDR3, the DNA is TGCAGTGCTAGAAGTGGGATTGAAGCTTTCTTT. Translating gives CSARSGIEAFF.